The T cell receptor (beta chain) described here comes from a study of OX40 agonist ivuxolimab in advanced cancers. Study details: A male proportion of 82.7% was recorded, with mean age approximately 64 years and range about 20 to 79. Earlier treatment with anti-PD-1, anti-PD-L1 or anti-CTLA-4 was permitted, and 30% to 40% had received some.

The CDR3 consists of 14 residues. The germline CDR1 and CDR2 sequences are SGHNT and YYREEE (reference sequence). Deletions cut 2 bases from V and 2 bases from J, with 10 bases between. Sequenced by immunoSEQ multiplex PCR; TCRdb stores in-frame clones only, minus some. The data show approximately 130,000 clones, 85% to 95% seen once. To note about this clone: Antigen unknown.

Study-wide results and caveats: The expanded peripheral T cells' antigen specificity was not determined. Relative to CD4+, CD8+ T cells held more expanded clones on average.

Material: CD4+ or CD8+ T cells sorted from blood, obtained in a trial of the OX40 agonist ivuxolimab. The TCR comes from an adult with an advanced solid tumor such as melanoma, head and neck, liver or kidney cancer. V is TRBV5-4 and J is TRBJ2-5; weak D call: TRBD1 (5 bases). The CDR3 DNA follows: TGTGCCAGCAGCTTAACTGGGGCTCAAGAGACCCAGTACTTC. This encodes CASSLTGAQETQYF.